This TCR beta chain was identified in a study of cytomegalovirus exposure and HLA in healthy donors. The study, taken as a whole, reports: Versus the approximately 670-donor mean, an Asian-associated ancestry cluster reportedly showed fewer N-insertions in a later analysis. Confirmation in vitro established that three CMV-associated chains were specific for CMV antigens. Later, an analysis found that common viral pathogens appeared to be linked with several of the most significant clusters. Rare TCR sequences dominated, though some public TCRs recurred in many donors.

Researchers ran the PCR with 60 Vbeta and 13 Jbeta primers. The repertoire was sequenced with immunoSEQ multiplex PCR; TCRdb's copy has only in-frame clones and lacks some. The table shows under 200,000 clones, with 75% to 80% occurring only once. Of note for this clone: Its antigen is not known.

Germline CDR1 and CDR2: SGHTA and FQGNSA. CDR3 length: 15 amino acids. V shed 7 bases and J 8 bases; nucleotides not matched to a gene: 12. This clonotype originated in a woman aged 25 to 45 in good health and CMV-seropositive. The chain recombines TRBV7-2 with TRBJ1-4; 8 positions match TRBD1. The sample was PBMCs. DNA of the CDR3: TGTGCCAGCACCTACCGACAGGGGAGTCTAGAAAAACTGTTTTTT. Translating it yields CASTYRQGSLEKLFF.